The 5 T cell receptor beta chains presented below share a single source sample, sequenced in a study of tumor-infiltrating lymphocytes in primary liver carcinoma. Co-extraction yielded RNA and DNA from around 20-30 mg of unsorted bulk tissue. TCR beta cDNA was reverse-transcribed from approximately 0.45 ug of total RNA. The reaction used a constant-region primer and ProtoScript II reverse transcriptase. Employing slightly modified ARM-PCR, three nested multiplex PCR rounds were run, and these gave rise to the TCR beta libraries. PCR rounds one and two used TRBV1-TRBV30 forward primers with a C-beta reverse primer for 10 cycles each. TCRdb passed the multiplex PCR reads through MiXCR, listing each CDR3 protein once. The sample includes more than 30,000 distinct CDR3 sequences, more than 70% of them seen just once. Sequenced input: tumor-adjacent normal liver tissue. These receptor sequences come from a man in his forties with primary liver carcinoma and hepatitis B virus infection.

Comments on this clonotype: The junction differs from germline at one of its ends, possibly a read error. The chain recombines TRBV6-2 or TRBV6-3 with TRBJ2-1; weak D call: TRBD2 (6 bases). The CDR3 loop spans 14 amino acids. In germline, CDR1 is MNHEY, CDR2 SVGEGT. The chain's CDR3 is CPSSYLGTAHEQFF. CDR3 nucleotide sequence: TGTCCCAGCAGTTACCTTGGGACTGCCCATGAGCAATTCTTC.

This clonotype was counted a few times. This chain connects TRBV9 to TRBJ2-1; 8 bases are shared with TRBD2. V shed 6 bases, J shed 3 bases, and the junction held 5 bases outside the gene matches. Per the germline V gene, CDR1 is SGDLS and CDR2 is YYNGEE. The CDR3 is 14 residues long. CDR3 region: CASTPGGDYNEQFF. DNA of the CDR3: TGTGCCAGCACCCCCGGGGGGGACTACAATGAGCAGTTCTTC.

On this clonotype: Germline is not matched at one junction end, which may reflect a read error. V is TRBV5-4 and J is TRBJ2-6; D gene unclear. The germline gives CDR1 SGHNT, CDR2 YYREEE (reference sequence). The CDR3 is 17 residues long. The CDR3 reads CASSFDGLSSVANVLTF. The CDR3 DNA sequence: TGTGCCAGCAGCTTCGACGGGTTAAGCTCTGTGGCCAACGTCCTGACTTTC. The full variable domain, in which reference TRBV5-4 and TRBJ2-6 provide the parts outside the CDR3, is ETGVTQSPTHLIKTRGQQVTLRCSSQSGHNTVSWYQQALGQGPQFIFQYYREEENGRGNFPPRFSGLQFPNYSSELNVNALELDDSALYLCASSFDGLSSVANVLTFGAGSRLTVL.

With regard to this clonotype: Likely a read error: the CDR3 ends without its conserved phenylalanine or tryptophan. The rearrangement links TRBV11-1 to TRBJ2-1, with 7 bases matching TRBD2. Germline-derived CDR1 and CDR2 are SGHAT and FQDESV (reference sequence). The CDR3 has 20 amino acids. Trimming at V came to 5 bases and at J to 6 bases, leaving 25 bases not matched to a gene. The DNA for the CDR3 is TGTGCCAGCAGCATAGGAAAGACTAGCAGGGCCTCACGATTCGGCAATGAGCAGTTCTTG. Encoded protein: CASSIGKTSRASRFGNEQFL.

Notes on this clonotype: This is likely a read error, given that the CDR3 carries no conserved phenylalanine or tryptophan at its end. The rearrangement links TRBV29-1 to TRBJ2-2; 7 bases are a match to TRBD2. The CDR3 totals 15 residues. Per germline, CDR1 SQVTM and CDR2 ANQGSEA. Trimming took 4 bases from V and 0 from J; bases not matched to a gene: 5. The CDR3 region is CSVGTSAANTGELFL. DNA for the CDR3: TGCAGCGTTGGGACTAGTGCGGCGAACACCGGGGAGCTGTTTCTA.